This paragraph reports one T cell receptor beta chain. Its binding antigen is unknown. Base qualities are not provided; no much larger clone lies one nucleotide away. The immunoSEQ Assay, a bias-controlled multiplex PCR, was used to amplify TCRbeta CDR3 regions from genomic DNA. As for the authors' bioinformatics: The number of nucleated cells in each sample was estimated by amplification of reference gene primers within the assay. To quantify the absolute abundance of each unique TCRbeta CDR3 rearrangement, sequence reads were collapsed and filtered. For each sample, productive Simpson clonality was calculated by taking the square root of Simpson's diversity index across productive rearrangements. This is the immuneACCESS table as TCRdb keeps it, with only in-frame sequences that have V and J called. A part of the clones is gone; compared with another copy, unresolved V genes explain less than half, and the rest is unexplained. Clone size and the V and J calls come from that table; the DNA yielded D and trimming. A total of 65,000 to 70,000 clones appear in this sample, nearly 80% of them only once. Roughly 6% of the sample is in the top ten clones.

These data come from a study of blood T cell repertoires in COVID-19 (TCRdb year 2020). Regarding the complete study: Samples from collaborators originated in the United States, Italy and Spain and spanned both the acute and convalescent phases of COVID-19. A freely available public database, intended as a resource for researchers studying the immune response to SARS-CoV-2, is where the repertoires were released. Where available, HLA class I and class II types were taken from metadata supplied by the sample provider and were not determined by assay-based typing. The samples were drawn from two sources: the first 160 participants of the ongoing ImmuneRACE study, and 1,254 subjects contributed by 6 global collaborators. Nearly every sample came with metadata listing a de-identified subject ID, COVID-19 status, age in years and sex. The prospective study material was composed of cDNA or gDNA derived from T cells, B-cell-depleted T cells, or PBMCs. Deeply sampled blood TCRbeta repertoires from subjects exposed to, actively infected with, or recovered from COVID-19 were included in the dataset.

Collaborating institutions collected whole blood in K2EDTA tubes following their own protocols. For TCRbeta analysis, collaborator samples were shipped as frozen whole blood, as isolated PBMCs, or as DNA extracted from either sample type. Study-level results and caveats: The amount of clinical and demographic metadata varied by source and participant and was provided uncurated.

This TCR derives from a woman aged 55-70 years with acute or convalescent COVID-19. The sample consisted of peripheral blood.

The CDR3 in this case is CASTRQSNSYNEQFF. The DNA sequence is as follows: TGTGCCAGTACAAGACAGTCGAACTCCTACAATGAGCAGTTCTTC. The chain is made from TRBV19 and TRBJ2-1; a tentative D call is TRBD1 (5 bases match). Relative to germline, V is 7 bases shorter and J is 0 bases shorter, with 13 bases between their ends. CDR1 and CDR2 are read off the germline V gene (reference sequence) as LNHDA and SQIVND. The CDR3, cysteine through phenylalanine, is 15 amino acids long. Only the CDR3 part of the read is kept: 45 bases, read in frame from the first base. The variable domain in full, with residues beyond the CDR3 obtained from the reference TRBV19 and TRBJ2-1 genes, is DGGITQSPKYLFRKEGQNVTLSCEQNLNHDAMYWYRQDPGQGLRLIYYSQIVNDFQKGDIAEGYSVSREKKESFPLTVTSAQKNPTAFYLCASTRQSNSYNEQFFGPGTRLTVL.